Reported below is one T cell receptor beta chain. Its antigen is not known. This specimen belongs to a study of chemoradiotherapy in HPV16-positive cancers. J gave up 1 base and V 4 bases, and 2 bases lay outside the gene matches. The CDR3 covers 15 residues. Germline assignment: CDR1 SEHNR and CDR2 FQNEAQ (reference sequence). General observations from the study: The functional HPV-specific definition rests on just a couple of HPV16-positive patients. During treatment, candidate HPV-specific clones and E7-related motifs expanded in tumor.

Over chemoradiotherapy, repertoires were sampled more than once. Sequencing was performed with immunoSEQ multiplex PCR; in TCRdb, only in-frame clones are kept and a portion is missing. The table lists fewer than 30,000 clones, about 91% of them singletons. The sample in question was blood, obtained from a patient who underwent chemoradiotherapy. This chain links TRBV7-9 with TRBJ2-5, with 11 bases identical to TRBD2. This receptor was identified in a human donor with HPV-associated anogenital cancer. The CDR3 bases are TGTGCCAGCAGCTCACTAGCGGGGGCCCAAGAGACCCAGTACTTC. Translated: CASSSLAGAQETQYF. Full variable domain (rest looked up from reference TRBV7-9 and TRBJ2-5): DTGVSQNPRHKITKRGQNVTFRCDPISEHNRLYWYRQTLGQGPEFLTYFQNEAQLEKSRLLSDRFSAERPKGSFSTLEIQRTEQGDSAMYLCASSSLAGAQETQYFGPGTRLLVL.